The source of this T cell receptor (beta chain) is a study of monozygotic twins with inflammatory bowel disease (dated 2019 in TCRdb). About the study as a whole: A total of approximately 28 monozygotic twin pairs were included in the full study, comprising nine German pairs (four IBD-concordant, five IBD-discordant) and 19 IBD-discordant Danish pairs. Each individual had, on average, about 151 000 unique TCRalpha sequences and 181 000 unique TCRbeta sequences available for analysis. Disease-associated traits were sought mainly through comparisons between IBD patients and their genetically identical healthy co-twins within discordant pairs.

From each donor, a roughly 2.7 ml peripheral blood sample was collected into PAXgene tubes and kept at -80 degrees C. Without any T cell sorting, total RNA was extracted from whole blood using the PAXgene blood miRNA kit on an automated QIAcube. Peripheral blood from monozygotic twin pairs who were concordant or discordant for inflammatory bowel disease underwent deep TCRalpha and TCRbeta repertoire profiling using unique molecular barcoding. Smoking habits were recorded for all twin pairs, with individuals classified as current, former or never smokers. The CDR3 sequence holds 14 residues, the cysteine and phenylalanine included. No coding sequence is recorded. The germline V gene provides CDR1 SGHRS and CDR2 YFSETQ. Turning to this clonotype: This receptor's antigen is unknown.

Libraries were built with 5' RACE. The input for every TCR library was roughly 3,200 ng of total RNA. For each sample, cDNA was synthesized in eight separate reactions using SMARTScribe reverse transcriptase. During cDNA synthesis, template switching introduced unique molecular identifiers that contained a 6-nucleotide sample barcode. Two nested PCRs of roughly 16 and 10 cycles amplified the TCRalpha and TCRbeta cDNA, and bead purification followed each PCR. Before amplification, the cDNA was treated with uracil DNA-glycosylase and purified using the QIAquick PCR purification kit. The second PCR added Illumina TruSeq-compatible adapters along with sample-specific barcodes. Library quality and concentration were checked on TapeStation and Qubit, and libraries were pooled at around 4.9 ng each. Pooled libraries were sequenced on an Illumina HiSeq2500 single-index Rapid Run with 2 x 100 bp reads and custom sequencing primers. The authors' analysis ran thus. UMI-based consensus assembly with MiGEC version 1.2.6 was used to correct PCR and sequencing errors. MiXCR version 2.1.1 handled V(D)J alignment, clonotype assembly and CDR3 extraction. Gene usage, clonotype sharing and MAIT/NKT TCR abundance were normalised by analysing the top 1000, 10 000 and 20 000 clonotypes per sample. After downsampling to 27 000 UMIs, diversity was calculated as the inverse Simpson index using the vegan R package. Statistical testing used paired Mann-Whitney U tests on the discordant twin pairs and applied Benjamini-Hochberg correction for multiple testing. The reads underwent TCRdb reprocessing, giving one record for each CDR3 protein sequence and no DNA. TCRdb's processing, not the study's, gives the V and J calls here. The sample has some 150,000 distinct CDR3 sequences on record. Of the sample, 2% to 3% is held by the ten largest clones.

Findings and caveats that apply to the study as a whole: Because patients were on differing immunosuppressive treatments, the repertoires may have picked up extra background noise and inter-individual variability. Repertoire similarity did not differ between concordant and discordant twins, which could be due to limited statistical power. No single strong signal or clonotype linked to IBD turned up in the results, so the idea that one exists was not supported. IBD patients shared fewer clonotypes with other individuals than healthy twins did, most markedly in patients showing signs of disease activity. IBD patients had lower TCRbeta repertoire diversity, measured by the inverse Simpson index, than their healthy co-twins. The analysis was unable to tell different T cell subtypes apart.

The chain is assembled from TRBV5-1 and TRBJ2-5; TCRdb names TRBD1, which stays unverified in the absence of DNA. The TCR originated in a human donor with ulcerative colitis or Crohn's disease, or a healthy co-twin of an affected twin (not recorded which). The sample comprised blood. This receptor has the CDR3 CASSLGQGTWTQYF.